These T cell receptor beta chains were read from a single sample in a study of radiation and T cells in renal cell carcinoma. Assay: immunoSEQ multiplex PCR; the TCRdb copy retains only in-frame clones and omits some. The table shows more than 75,000 clones, with around 85% occurring only once. Sequenced material: blood, taken from a patient whose treatment included radiotherapy and nephrectomy. These receptors were obtained from a woman aged 50 to 60 with renal cell carcinoma. CDR3s include the opening cysteine and the closing phenylalanine or tryptophan. D genes are given only for firm matches. Clone size is shown for a subset of rows, as once, few, many or a class of expanded clone.

TRBV13	-	TRBJ2-3	TRBD2	TGTGCCAGCAGCTTTTCAGTAAGCGGGGCCACAGATACGCAGTATTTT	CASSFSVSGATDTQYF
TRBV4-2	-	TRBJ2-7	-	TGTGCCAGCAGCCAAGATGGACGGACAACCTCCTACGAGCAGTACTTC	CASSQDGRTTSYEQYF
TRBV5-4	-	TRBJ2-1	TRBD2	TGTGCCAGCAGCTCCGGGACTAACCCTCCCGATGAGCAGTTCTTC	CASSSGTNPPDEQFF
TRBV4-1	-	TRBJ2-7	-	TGCGCCAGCAGCTTGTCCGGGAACACCGCTGAGTCCTACGAGCAGTACTTC	CASSLSGNTAESYEQYF
TRBV5-3	-	TRBJ2-7	-	TGTGCCAGAAGCTTTTTTAGGGATGGGGGAGAGCAGTACTTC	CARSFFRDGGEQYF
TRBV5-1	-	TRBJ2-2	-	TGCGCCAGCAGCACAGACAACACCGGGGAGCTGTTTTTT	CASSTDNTGELFF
TRBV6-5	-	TRBJ2-7	TRBD2	TGTGCCAGCAGTTACTCCCAACTAGCGGACGAGCAGTACTTC	CASSYSQLADEQYF
TRBV9	-	TRBJ1-2	-	TGTGCCAGCAGCGTAGTCGGAGGCATTGATGGCTACACCTTC	CASSVVGGIDGYTF
TRBV9	once	TRBJ2-7	TRBD1	TGTGCCAGCAGCCCCGGGACAGGGCTATCCTACGAGCAGTACTTC	CASSPGTGLSYEQYF
TRBV28	-	TRBJ2-7	-	TGTGCCAGCAGTTCCGGGGTGACAGGTTATCAGCAGTACTTC	CASSSGVTGYQQYF
TRBV4-3	once	TRBJ1-2	-	TGCGCCAGCAGCCAAGATTCTACGGCCTTGGTTAGCTATGGCTACACCTTC	CASSQDSTALVSYGYTF
TRBV10-3	few	TRBJ1-1	-	TGTGCCATCACAGGGCAGAACACTGAAGCTTTCTTT	CAITGQNTEAFF
TRBV7-3	few	TRBJ2-7	TRBD1	TGTGCCAGCAGCTTAAGAGCTCGGGACAGTGAGCAGTACTTC	CASSLRARDSEQYF
TRBV4-3	-	TRBJ2-1	-	TGCGCCAGCAGCCAAGATACGGCAGGGTCCTACAATGAGCAGTTCTTC	CASSQDTAGSYNEQFF
TRBV7-2	-	TRBJ2-7	-	TGTGCCAGCAGCTTTGTGAGGGCGAGCTCCTACGAGCAGTACTTC	CASSFVRASSYEQYF
TRBV7-3	-	TRBJ2-7	-	TGTGCCAGCAGCTTACAAGCAGGGAGCTCCTACGAGCAGTACTTC	CASSLQAGSSYEQYF
TRBV4-3	-	TRBJ2-7	TRBD2	TGCGCCAGCAGCCGAGAGACTAGCGGGATATACGAGCAGTACTTC	CASSRETSGIYEQYF
TRBV11-3	-	TRBJ1-1	-	TGTGCCAGCAGCTTACAACGGGGTACTGAAGCTTTCTTT	CASSLQRGTEAFF
TRBV19	-	TRBJ2-5	TRBD2	TGTGCCAGTAGCGGGATAGCGGGAGGGGAAGAGACCCAGTACTTC	CASSGIAGGEETQYF
TRBV29-1	-	TRBJ2-7	-	TGCAGCGTCCGGCTCAACTCCTACGAGCAGTACTTC	CSVRLNSYEQYF
TRBV27	-	TRBJ2-7	-	TGTGCCAGCAGTTTAGGCGCAGGTGCCTACGAGCAGTACTTC	CASSLGAGAYEQYF
TRBV4-3	-	TRBJ2-6	-	TGCGCCAGCAGCCAAGATGTTTTGGACTCTGGGGCCAACGTCCTGACTTTC	CASSQDVLDSGANVLTF
TRBV29-1	-	TRBJ2-7	-	TGCAGCGTTGAAGACCCGGGACACGGGAGGTTGCAGTACTTC	CSVEDPGHGRLQYF
TRBV19	-	TRBJ1-5	-	TGTGCCAGTAGTTTTTTGGATCAGCCCCAGCATTTT	CASSFLDQPQHF
TRBV7-9	-	TRBJ1-3	-	TGTGCTGATACGTCCGGGAGCTCTGGAAACACCATATATTTT	CADTSGSSGNTIYF
TRBV19	few	TRBJ1-1	-	TGTGCGGGGGTCACTGAAGCTTTCTTT	CAGVTEAFF
TRBV4-3	-	TRBJ1-5	-	TGCGCCAGCAGCCAAGATGTTGGGGTTAATCAGCCCCAGCATTTT	CASSQDVGVNQPQHF
TRBV2	-	TRBJ2-3	TRBD1	TGTGCCAGCAGTGACAGAGGGGGCGCAGATACGCAGTATTTT	CASSDRGGADTQYF
TRBV19	-	TRBJ2-3	TRBD2	TGTGCCAGTACCGGACTAGCGAAGAACACAGATACGCAGTATTTT	CASTGLAKNTDTQYF
TRBV6-5	-	TRBJ2-1	-	TGTGCCAGCAGTCGCAACCGGCAGGGGGGGGAGCAGTTCTTC	CASSRNRQGGEQFF
TRBV5-8	-	TRBJ1-5	TRBD1	TGTGCCAGCAGCCAGACAGGGGTGGTAAGTCAGCCCCAGCATTTT	CASSQTGVVSQPQHF
TRBV9	-	TRBJ2-3	TRBD1	TGTGCCAGCAGCCCCCATGGGACAGCCTTCACAGATACGCAGTATTTT	CASSPHGTAFTDTQYF
TRBV5-4	-	TRBJ1-2	TRBD1	TGTGCCAGCAGCCCGAACAGGGGCGGCTACACCTTC	CASSPNRGGYTF
TRBV5-6	-	TRBJ2-3	-	TGTGCCAGCAGCCCAACCTCAACAGGGTTAGGAAAGACAGATACGCAGTATTTT	CASSPTSTGLGKTDTQYF
TRBV7-2	few	TRBJ2-1	-	TGTGCCAGCAGCTTAGCAGACCATACCTACAATGAGCAGTTCTTC	CASSLADHTYNEQFF
TRBV2	-	TRBJ2-1	-	TGTGCCAGCTCCTGGGGAGAGCAGTTCTTC	CASSWGEQFF
TRBV5-1	-	TRBJ2-2	-	TGCGCCAGCAGCCCGGGTAGAGGAACCGGGGAGCTGTTTTTT	CASSPGRGTGELFF
TRBV10-1	-	TRBJ2-3	TRBD2	TGCGCCAGCAGTGACGTGGGACTAGCGGGAAGACCAGATACGCAGTATTTT	CASSDVGLAGRPDTQYF
TRBV29-1	few	TRBJ1-1	-	TGCAGCGTTTCTGGGCAGGGCCCCACTGAAGCTTTCTTT	CSVSGQGPTEAFF
TRBV5-1	-	TRBJ2-7	-	TGCGCCAGCAGCCTTGGGAGAGACTCCGAGCAGTACTTC	CASSLGRDSEQYF
TRBV5-5	-	TRBJ1-2	TRBD1	TGTGCCAGCAGCTTGACCGGACAGGGGGTCTATGGCTACACCTTC	CASSLTGQGVYGYTF
TRBV30	-	TRBJ2-1	-	TGTGCCTGGAGTCGGCCGTGGAGCTCCTACAATGAGCAGTTCTTC	CAWSRPWSSYNEQFF
TRBV9	-	TRBJ2-5	TRBD2	TGTGCCAGCAGCGTAGCTGGACTAGCGGGGGCCGAGACCCAGTACTTC	CASSVAGLAGAETQYF
TRBV14	-	TRBJ1-1	-	TGTGCCAGCAGCCAAGACGTGGAGTGGAACACTGAAGCTTTCTTT	CASSQDVEWNTEAFF
TRBV7-6	-	TRBJ1-2	-	TGTGCCAGCAGCCCAGGGGTGGCGAGCTATGGCTACACCTTC	CASSPGVASYGYTF
TRBV5-1	once	TRBJ1-1	-	TGCGCCAGCAGCTTAAAGGAGGTCACTGAAGCTTTCTTT	CASSLKEVTEAFF
TRBV10-2	-	TRBJ1-1	-	TGCGCCAGCAGAGCCGAGACAGCATTGAACACTGAAGCTTTCTTT	CASRAETALNTEAFF
TRBV18	-	TRBJ1-5	-	TGTGCCAGCTCACCAAACCCCCGGACGGCGAATCAGCCCCAGCATTTT	CASSPNPRTANQPQHF
TRBV28	-	TRBJ1-1	-	TGTGCCAGCAGTTTATCCATTGACACTGAAGCTTTCTTT	CASSLSIDTEAFF
TRBV7-2	few	TRBJ1-5	-	TGTGCCAGCAGCGCGGACGGGAACCCACTTCCGCATTTT	CASSADGNPLPHF
TRBV5-4	-	TRBJ1-2	-	TGTGCCAGCAGCTTGGACCAGGGAACCCTTGGCTACACCTTC	CASSLDQGTLGYTF
TRBV18	-	TRBJ1-6	-	TGTGCCAGCTCACCACTGCAGGGAGGACAAACTTATAATTCACCCCTCCACTTT	CASSPLQGGQTYNSPLHF
TRBV7-2	once	TRBJ2-1	-	TGTGCCAGCAGCTTAGGGGGAGGTGAGCAGTTCTTC	CASSLGGGEQFF
TRBV28	-	TRBJ1-1	-	TGTGCCAGCGGGGGTAACACTGAAGCTTTCTTT	CASGGNTEAFF
TRBV10-3	few	TRBJ2-2	-	TGTGCCATCACGCCGGGCACCGGGGAGCTGTTTTTT	CAITPGTGELFF
TRBV7-2	-	TRBJ2-7	-	TGTGCCAGCAGCTCCCGGGCCGTTGAGAACTACGAGCAGTACTTC	CASSSRAVENYEQYF
TRBV5-4	-	TRBJ2-3	TRBD2	TGTGCCAGCAGCTTGGATTTAGCGGGATCTTCAGATACGCAGTATTTT	CASSLDLAGSSDTQYF
TRBV28	-	TRBJ1-5	-	TGTGCCAGCAGACTATTGAGGCAGCCCCAGCATTTT	CASRLLRQPQHF